The clone carrying this T cell receptor (beta chain) was counted at least ten times. Its antigen is undetermined. The record originates from a study of blood T cells in healthy people across ages. The CDR3 has 14 amino acids. With 3 bases clipped from V and 7 bases from J, the junction kept 3 bases outside the gene matches. The V gene's germline CDR1 is SGDLS and CDR2 YYNGEE. A J-beta primer mix and a sample-barcoded 5' primer were used in a second PCR of about 7 to 12 cycles. TCRdb called the 5' RACE reads again in MiXCR, with one record for every CDR3 protein. Altogether more than 800,000 distinct CDR3 sequences are present, 25% to 35% being singletons, with the ten largest covering roughly 17%. Donors gave around 9.8 milliliters of peripheral blood apiece. Study-wide findings and caveats: Per million T cells, the diversity of TCR beta decreased roughly linearly as age advanced.

The source material was blood. V is TRBV9 and J is TRBJ2-1; 11 positions match TRBD1. The origin of this receptor is a woman aged 80 or older in good health. CDR3 sequence (DNA): TGTGCCAGCAGCGGGACAGGGGGCTCGAATGAGCAGTTCTTC. This translates into CASSGTGGSNEQFF.